The subject of this entry is one T cell receptor (beta chain). Methods used by the authors: Reference gene primers were amplified, and this amplification served to estimate nucleated cell counts. Measured with immunoSEQ multiplex PCR; TCRdb has only the in-frame clones, and not every one. V, J and clone size reflect that table, while D and trimming were determined from the DNA. Of under 200,000 clones in the sample, about four fifths were seen once. This entry comes from a study of blood T cell repertoires in COVID-19. Study as a whole: From T cells, B-cell-depleted T cells, or PBMCs came the material, which was cDNA or gDNA.

Germline V gives CDR1 MDHEN, CDR2 SYDVKM. V was clipped by 6 bases and J by 3 bases; unmatched bases: 8. CDR3 size: 14 residues. The chain uses TRBV28 and TRBJ2-7; 7 bases match TRBD2. The sequenced sample consisted of peripheral blood. This TCR derives from a woman aged 65 to 85 who had recovered from COVID-19. The CDR3 DNA follows: TGTGCCAGCAGGGGGGGGAGGGCGTACTACGAGCAGTACTTC. Protein sequence: CASRGGRAYYEQYF.